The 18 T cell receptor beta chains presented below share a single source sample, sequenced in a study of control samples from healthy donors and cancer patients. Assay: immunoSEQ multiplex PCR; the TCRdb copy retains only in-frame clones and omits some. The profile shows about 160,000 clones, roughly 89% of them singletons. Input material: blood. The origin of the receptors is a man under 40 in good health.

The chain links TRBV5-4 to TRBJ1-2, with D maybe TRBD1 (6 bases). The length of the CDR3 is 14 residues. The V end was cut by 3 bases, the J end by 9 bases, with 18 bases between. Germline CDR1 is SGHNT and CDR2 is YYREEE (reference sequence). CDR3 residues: CASSSYRQDRSYTF. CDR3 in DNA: TGTGCCAGCAGCTCCTACAGACAGGATCGGAGCTACACCTTC.

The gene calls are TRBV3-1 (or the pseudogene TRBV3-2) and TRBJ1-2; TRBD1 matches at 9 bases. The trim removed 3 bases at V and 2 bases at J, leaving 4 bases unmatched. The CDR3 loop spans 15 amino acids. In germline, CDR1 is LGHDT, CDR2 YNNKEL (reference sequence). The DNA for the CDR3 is TGTGCCAGCAGCCATGGGACAGGGTTAAACTATGGCTACACCTTC. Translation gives CASSHGTGLNYGYTF.

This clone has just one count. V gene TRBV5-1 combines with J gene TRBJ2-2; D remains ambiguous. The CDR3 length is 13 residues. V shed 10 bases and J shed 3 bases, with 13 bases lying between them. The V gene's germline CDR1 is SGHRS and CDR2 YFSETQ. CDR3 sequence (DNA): TGCGCCGGTTCCCCCGGCTACACCGGGGAGCTGTTTTTT. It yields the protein CAGSPGYTGELFF.

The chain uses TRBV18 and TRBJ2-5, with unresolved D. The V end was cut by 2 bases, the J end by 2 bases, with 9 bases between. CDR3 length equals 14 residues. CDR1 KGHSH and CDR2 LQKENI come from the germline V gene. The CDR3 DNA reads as TGTGCCAGCTCACCAGCCGGGCTGCAAGAGACCCAGTACTTC. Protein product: CASSPAGLQETQYF.

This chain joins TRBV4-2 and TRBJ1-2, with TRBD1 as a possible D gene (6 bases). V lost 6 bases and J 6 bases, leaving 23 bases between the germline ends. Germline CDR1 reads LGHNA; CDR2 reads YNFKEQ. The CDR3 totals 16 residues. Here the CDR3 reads CASRPRGMSQGHGYTF. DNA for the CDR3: TGTGCCAGCAGGCCAAGGGGTATGTCACAGGGTCATGGCTACACCTTC.

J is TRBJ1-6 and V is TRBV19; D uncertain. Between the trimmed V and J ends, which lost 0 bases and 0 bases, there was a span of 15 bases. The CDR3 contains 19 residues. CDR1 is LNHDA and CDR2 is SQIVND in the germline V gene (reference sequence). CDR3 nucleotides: TGTGCCAGTAGTATAGAAGGGATGGCTACCAGCTCCTATAATTCACCCCTCCACTTT. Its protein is CASSIEGMATSSYNSPLHF.

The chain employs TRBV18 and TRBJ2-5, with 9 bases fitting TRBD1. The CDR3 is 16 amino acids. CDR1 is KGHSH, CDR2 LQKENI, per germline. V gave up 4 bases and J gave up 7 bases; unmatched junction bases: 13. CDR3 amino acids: CASSQLPTGGLLTQYF. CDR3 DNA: TGTGCCAGCTCACAACTCCCCACAGGGGGCTTGTTGACCCAGTACTTC.

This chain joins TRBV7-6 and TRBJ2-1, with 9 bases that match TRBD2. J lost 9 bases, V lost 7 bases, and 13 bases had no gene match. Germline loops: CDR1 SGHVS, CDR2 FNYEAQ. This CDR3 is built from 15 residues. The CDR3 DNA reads TGTGCCAGCAACCTCAGCGGGGGGCCTATCAGTGAGCAGTTCTTC. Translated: CASNLSGGPISEQFF. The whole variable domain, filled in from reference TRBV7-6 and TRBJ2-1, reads GAGVSQSPRYKVTKRGQDVALRCDPISGHVSLYWYRQALGQGPEFLTYFNYEAQQDKSGLPNDRFSAERPEGSISTLTIQRTEQRDSAMYRCASNLSGGPISEQFFGPGTRLTVL.

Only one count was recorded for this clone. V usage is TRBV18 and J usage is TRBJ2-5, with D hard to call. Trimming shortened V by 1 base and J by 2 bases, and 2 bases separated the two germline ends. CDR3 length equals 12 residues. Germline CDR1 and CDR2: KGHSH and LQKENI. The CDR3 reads CASSPRQETQYF. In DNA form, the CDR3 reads TGTGCCAGCTCACCACGTCAAGAGACCCAGTACTTC.

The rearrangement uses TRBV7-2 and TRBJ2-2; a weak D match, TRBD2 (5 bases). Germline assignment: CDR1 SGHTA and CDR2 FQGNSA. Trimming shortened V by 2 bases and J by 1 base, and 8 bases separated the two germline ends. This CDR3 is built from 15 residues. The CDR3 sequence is CASSLIGLNTGELFF. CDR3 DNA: TGTGCCAGCAGCTTAATTGGACTGAACACCGGGGAGCTGTTTTTT.

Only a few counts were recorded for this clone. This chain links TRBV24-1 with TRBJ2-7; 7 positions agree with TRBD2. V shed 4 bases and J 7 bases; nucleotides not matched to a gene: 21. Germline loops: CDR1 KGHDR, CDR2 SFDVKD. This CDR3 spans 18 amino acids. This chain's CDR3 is CATSDAVGSGTTFGEQYF. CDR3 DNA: TGTGCCACCAGTGACGCCGTAGGGTCAGGGACTACCTTTGGAGAGCAGTACTTC.

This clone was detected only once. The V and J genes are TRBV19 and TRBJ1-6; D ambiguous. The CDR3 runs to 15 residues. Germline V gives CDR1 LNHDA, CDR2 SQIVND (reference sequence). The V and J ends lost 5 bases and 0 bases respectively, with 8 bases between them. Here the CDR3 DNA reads TGTGCCAGTAGTCGGGAGAGCTCCTATAATTCACCCCTCCACTTT. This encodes CASSRESSYNSPLHF.

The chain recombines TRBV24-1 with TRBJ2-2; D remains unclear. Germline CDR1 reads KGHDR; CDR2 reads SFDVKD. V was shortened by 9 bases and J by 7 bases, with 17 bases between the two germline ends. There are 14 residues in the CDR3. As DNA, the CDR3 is TGTGCCACCTCTACCAGAATAGCCCTCGGGGAGCTGTTTTTT. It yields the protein CATSTRIALGELFF.

This chain's CDR3 is CASSPGHGARNTEAFF. CDR3 in DNA: TGTGCCAGCAGCCCGGGGCATGGGGCGAGGAACACTGAAGCTTTCTTT. The chain couples TRBV3-1 (or the pseudogene TRBV3-2) to TRBJ1-1; weak D call: TRBD1 (5 bases). The ends were cut back, 4 bases at V and 1 base at J, with 16 bases in the middle. The CDR3 loop spans 16 amino acids. CDR1 and CDR2 (germline): LGHDT, YNNKEL (reference sequence).

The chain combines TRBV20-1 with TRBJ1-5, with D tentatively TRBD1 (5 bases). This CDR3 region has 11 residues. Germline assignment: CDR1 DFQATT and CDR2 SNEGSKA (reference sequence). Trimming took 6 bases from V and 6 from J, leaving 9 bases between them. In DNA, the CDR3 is TGCAGTGCGCCCACAGGTCAGCCCCAGCATTTT. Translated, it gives CSAPTGQPQHF.

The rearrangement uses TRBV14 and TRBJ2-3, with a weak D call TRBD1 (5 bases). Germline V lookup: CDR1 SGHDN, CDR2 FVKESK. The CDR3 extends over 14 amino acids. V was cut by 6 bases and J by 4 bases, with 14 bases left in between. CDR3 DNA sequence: TGTGCCAGCAGTCCTTTACAGGTCTCAGATACGCAGTATTTT. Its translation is CASSPLQVSDTQYF.

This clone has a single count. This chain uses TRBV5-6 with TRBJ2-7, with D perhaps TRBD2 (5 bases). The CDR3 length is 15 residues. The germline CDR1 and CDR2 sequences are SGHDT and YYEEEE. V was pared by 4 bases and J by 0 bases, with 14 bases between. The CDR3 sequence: CASSGGLQSSYEQYF. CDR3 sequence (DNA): TGTGCCAGCAGCGGTGGACTCCAGAGCTCCTACGAGCAGTACTTC.

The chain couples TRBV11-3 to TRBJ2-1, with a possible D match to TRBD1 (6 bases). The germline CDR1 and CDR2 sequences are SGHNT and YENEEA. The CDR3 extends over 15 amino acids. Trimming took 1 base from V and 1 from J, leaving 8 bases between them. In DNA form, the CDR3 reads TGTGCCAGCAGCTTAGCAGGGGATTCCTACAATGAGCAGTTCTTC. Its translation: CASSLAGDSYNEQFF.